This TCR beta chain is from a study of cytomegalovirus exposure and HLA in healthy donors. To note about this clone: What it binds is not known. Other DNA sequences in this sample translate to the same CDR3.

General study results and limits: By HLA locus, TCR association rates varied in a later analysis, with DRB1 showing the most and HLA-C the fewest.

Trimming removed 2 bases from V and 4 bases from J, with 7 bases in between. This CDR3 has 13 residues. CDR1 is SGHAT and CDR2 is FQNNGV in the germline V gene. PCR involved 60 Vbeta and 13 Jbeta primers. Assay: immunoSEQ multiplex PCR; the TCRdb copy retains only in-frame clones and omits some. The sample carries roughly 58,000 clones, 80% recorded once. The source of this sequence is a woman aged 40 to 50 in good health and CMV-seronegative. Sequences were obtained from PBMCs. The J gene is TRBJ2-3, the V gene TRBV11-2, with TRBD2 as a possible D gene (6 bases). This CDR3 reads CASSLSGADTQYF. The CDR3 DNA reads TGTGCCAGCAGCTTATCGGGAGCAGATACGCAGTATTTT.